This T cell receptor (beta chain) was sequenced in a study of blood T cell repertoires in COVID-19. Overall study context: Acute-phase and convalescent COVID-19 samples originated in the United States, Italy and Spain.

Profiled with immunoSEQ multiplex PCR; TCRdb holds only in-frame clones, not every one. The top ten clones hold approximately 10% of a sample with approximately 150,000 clones, roughly four fifths of them seen once. What was sequenced was peripheral blood. The sequence came from a human donor in a cohort sampled during active COVID-19.

CDR3 residues: CASSLSVGGPQETQYF. CDR3 DNA sequence: TGTGCCAGCAGCTTATCGGTCGGGGGGCCACAAGAGACCCAGTACTTC. This chain joins TRBV7-2 and TRBJ2-5; TRBD2 is a possible D gene (7 bases). Trimming removed 2 bases from V and 2 bases from J, with 15 bases in between. The CDR3 covers 16 residues. Germline V gives CDR1 SGHTA, CDR2 FQGNSA.